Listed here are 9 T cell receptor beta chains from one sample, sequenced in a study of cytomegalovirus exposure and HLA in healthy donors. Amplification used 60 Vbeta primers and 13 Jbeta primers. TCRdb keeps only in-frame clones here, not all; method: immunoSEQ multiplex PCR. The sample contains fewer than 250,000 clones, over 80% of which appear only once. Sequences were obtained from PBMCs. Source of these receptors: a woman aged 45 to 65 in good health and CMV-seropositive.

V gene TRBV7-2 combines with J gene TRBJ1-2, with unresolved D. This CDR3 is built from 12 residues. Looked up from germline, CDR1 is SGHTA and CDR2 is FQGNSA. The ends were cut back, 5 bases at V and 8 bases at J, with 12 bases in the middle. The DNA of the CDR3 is TGTGCCAGCAGCCCCGACCTAGTAGGCTACACCTTC. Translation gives CASSPDLVGYTF. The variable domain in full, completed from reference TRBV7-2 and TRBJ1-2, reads GAGVSQSPSNKVTEKGKDVELRCDPISGHTALYWYRQSLGQGLEFLIYFQGNSAPDKSGLPSDRFSAERTGGSVSTLTIQRTQQEDSAVYLCASSPDLVGYTFGSGTRLTVV.

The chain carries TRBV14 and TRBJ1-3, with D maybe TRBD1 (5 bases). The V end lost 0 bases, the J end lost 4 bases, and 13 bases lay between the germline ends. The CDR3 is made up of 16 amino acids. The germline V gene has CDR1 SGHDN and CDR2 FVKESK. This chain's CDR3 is CASSQDKGARGNTIYF. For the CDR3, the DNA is TGTGCCAGCAGCCAAGATAAAGGGGCGAGAGGAAACACCATATATTTT.

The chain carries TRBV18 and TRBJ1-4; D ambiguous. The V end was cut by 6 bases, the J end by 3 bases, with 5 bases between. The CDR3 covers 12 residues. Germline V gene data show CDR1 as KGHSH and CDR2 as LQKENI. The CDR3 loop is CASSDSNEKLFF. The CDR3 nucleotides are TGTGCCAGCTCGGACTCTAATGAAAAACTGTTTTTT. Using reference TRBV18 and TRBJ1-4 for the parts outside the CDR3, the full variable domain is NAGVMQNPRHLVRRRGQEARLRCSPMKGHSHVYWYRQLPEEGLKFMVYLQKENIIDESGMPKERFSAEFPKEGPSILRIQQVVRGDSAAYFCASSDSNEKLFFGSGTQLSVL.

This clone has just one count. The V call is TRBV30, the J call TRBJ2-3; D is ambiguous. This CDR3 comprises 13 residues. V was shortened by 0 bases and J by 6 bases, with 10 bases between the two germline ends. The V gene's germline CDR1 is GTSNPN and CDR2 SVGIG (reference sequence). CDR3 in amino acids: CAWSVRLRDTQYF. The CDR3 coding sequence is TGTGCCTGGAGTGTACGACTTAGGGATACGCAGTATTTT.

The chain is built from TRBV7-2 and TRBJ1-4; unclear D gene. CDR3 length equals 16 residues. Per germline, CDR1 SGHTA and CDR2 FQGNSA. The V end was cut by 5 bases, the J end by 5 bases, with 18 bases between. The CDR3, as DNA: TGTGCCAGCAGCCTCGATACAGAAAGCCGAAATGAAAAACTGTTTTTT. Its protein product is CASSLDTESRNEKLFF.

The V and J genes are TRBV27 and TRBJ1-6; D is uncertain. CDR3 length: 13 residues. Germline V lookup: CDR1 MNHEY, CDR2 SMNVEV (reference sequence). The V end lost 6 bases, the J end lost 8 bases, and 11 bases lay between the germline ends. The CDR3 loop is CASRPPNYSPLHF. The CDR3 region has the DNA TGTGCCAGCAGGCCTCCAAACTATTCACCCCTCCACTTT.

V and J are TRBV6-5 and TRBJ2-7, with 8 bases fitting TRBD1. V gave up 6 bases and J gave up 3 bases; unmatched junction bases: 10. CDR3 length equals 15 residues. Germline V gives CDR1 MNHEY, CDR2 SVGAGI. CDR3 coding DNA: TGTGCCAGCAGACCCGGACAGGGACCTTACTACGAGCAGTACTTC. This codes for CASRPGQGPYYEQYF.

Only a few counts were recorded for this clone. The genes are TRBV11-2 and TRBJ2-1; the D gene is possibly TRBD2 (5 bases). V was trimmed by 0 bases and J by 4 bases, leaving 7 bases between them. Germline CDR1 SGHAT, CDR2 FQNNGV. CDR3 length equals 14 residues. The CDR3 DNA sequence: TGTGCCAGCAGCTTAGATCCGGGGTACAATGAGCAGTTCTTC. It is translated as CASSLDPGYNEQFF.

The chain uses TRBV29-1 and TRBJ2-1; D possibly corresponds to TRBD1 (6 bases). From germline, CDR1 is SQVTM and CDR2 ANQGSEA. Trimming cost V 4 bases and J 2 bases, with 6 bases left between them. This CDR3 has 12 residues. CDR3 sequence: CSVGTAYNEQFF. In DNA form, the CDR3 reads TGCAGCGTTGGGACAGCCTACAATGAGCAGTTCTTC.